This T cell receptor (beta chain) was captured in a study of blood T cell repertoires in COVID-19. Trimming removed 7 bases from V and 5 bases from J; junction bases left unmatched: 9. Looked up from germline, CDR1 is SGHRS and CDR2 is YFSETQ. The length of the CDR3 is 14 residues. Produced via immunoSEQ multiplex PCR; TCRdb's table is partial and in-frame only. The sample comprises under 200,000 clones, around 85% of which are singletons, and about 0.95% rests with the top ten. The sample was peripheral blood. This TCR came from a man in his fifties or sixties with COVID-19, enrolled during active disease. This sequence joins TRBV5-1 and TRBJ2-3; TRBD2 matches 8 bases. CDR3 loop: CASDNLGRGDTQYF. The CDR3 coding sequence is TGCGCCAGCGACAACCTCGGGAGGGGAGATACGCAGTATTTT.